The sequence of this TCR beta chain was determined in a study of cytotoxic CD8 clonotypes in ibrutinib-treated CLL. Study details: Timing of response sample collection was a median around eleven months after treatment start, with a range of 6 to 36. Among the samples, the mean was roughly 260,000 productive templates and some 100,000 productive rearrangements.

Study-wide results and limits: Clonality went up at ibrutinib response and then declined back toward baseline at progression.

Points on this clone: Its cognate antigen is unknown.

Using immunoSEQ multiplex PCR, the repertoire was profiled, and TCRdb retains in-frame clones only, with some absent. The sample records hundreds of thousands of clones, 75% to 80% being singletons. The material sequenced was PBMCs, taken after 12 months of ibrutinib treatment. The sequence was obtained from a human donor with chronic lymphocytic leukemia.

The CDR3 coding sequence is TGTGCCAGTAGTAGACTATTAGGACTAGCGGGGACTAACAATGAGCAGTTCTTC. Its protein is CASSRLLGLAGTNNEQFF. The chain is built from TRBV19 and TRBJ2-1; 12 bases line up with TRBD2. The CDR3 length is 18 residues. V dropped 4 bases and J dropped 5; count of bases not matched to a gene: 12. Germline V gene lookup returns CDR1 LNHDA and CDR2 SQIVND (reference sequence). The full variable domain, its missing parts supplied by reference TRBV19 and TRBJ2-1, is DGGITQSPKYLFRKEGQNVTLSCEQNLNHDAMYWYRQDPGQGLRLIYYSQIVNDFQKGDIAEGYSVSREKKESFPLTVTSAQKNPTAFYLCASSRLLGLAGTNNEQFFGPGTRLTVL.